Here is one T cell receptor (beta chain) with its context. The data are from a study of blood T cell repertoires in COVID-19. The overall study: Researchers got acute and convalescent COVID-19 samples from the United States, Italy and Spain. The cDNA or gDNA used as material had been derived from T cells, B-cell-depleted T cells, or PBMCs.

The assay was immunoSEQ multiplex PCR, and TCRdb's table has in-frame clones only and misses some. The data hold 90,000 to 100,000 clones, with around 84% observed a single time. Per germline, CDR1 KGHSH and CDR2 LQKENI. The CDR3 covers 15 residues. V lost 4 bases, J lost 5 bases, and 3 bases stayed unmatched. The material sequenced was peripheral blood. The rearrangement links TRBV18 to TRBJ2-7; 15 bases align to TRBD2. This TCR derives from a man older than 75 with acute or convalescent COVID-19. The CDR3 DNA follows: TGTGCCAGCTCACGGACTAGCGGGAGGGTCGACGAGCAGTACTTC. Protein: CASSRTSGRVDEQYF.